The next 4 T cell receptor beta chains were all read from a single sample in a study of T cell changes during pregnancy in multiple sclerosis. The protocol was immunoSEQ multiplex PCR, while the TCRdb copy is restricted to in-frame clones and leaves out a portion. The sample shows about 59,000 clones, 94% of them seen only once. This material consisted of CD8+ T cells from peripheral blood mononuclear cells, taken after pregnancy. Receptors originate from a female donor with multiple sclerosis, enrolled in a pregnancy study.

The CDR3 is CASSILAGGFDEQFF. As DNA, the CDR3 is TGTGCCAGTAGTATACTAGCGGGGGGGTTTGATGAGCAGTTCTTC. The V call is TRBV19, the J call TRBJ2-1; 12 nucleotides line up with TRBD2. From germline, CDR1 is LNHDA and CDR2 SQIVND (reference sequence). This CDR3 is built from 15 residues. Trimming at V came to 2 bases and at J to 8 bases, leaving 4 bases not matched to a gene.

This chain uses TRBV15 with TRBJ2-7; D might be TRBD2 (6 bases). CDR1 and CDR2 (germline): LNHNV, YYDKDF (reference sequence). V lost 2 bases to trimming and J lost 7 bases, with 18 bases between them. The length of the CDR3 is 15 residues. CDR3 nucleotides: TGTGCCACCAGCAGACGGGACTCCGGGCCGGGGGAGCAGTACTTC. Its protein is CATSRRDSGPGEQYF.

V and J are TRBV27 and TRBJ2-7; TRBD2 matches 8 bases. The CDR3 spans 16 residues. Looked up from germline, CDR1 is MNHEY and CDR2 is SMNVEV (reference sequence). The V segment lost 5 bases and the J segment 1 base; nucleotides outside the gene matches: 10. As DNA, the CDR3 is TGTGCCAGCAGTCCCCTCGCGGGGGGAGGTTCCTACGAGCAGTACTTC. Protein product: CASSPLAGGGSYEQYF.

V gene TRBV20-1 combines with J gene TRBJ1-1; D remains ambiguous. V was trimmed by 6 bases and J by 7 bases, leaving 6 bases between them. Germline V gene data show CDR1 as DFQATT and CDR2 as SNEGSKA (reference sequence). CDR3 length: 9 residues. The CDR3 sequence: CSAALEAFF. The CDR3 DNA follows: TGCAGTGCGGCCCTTGAAGCTTTCTTT.